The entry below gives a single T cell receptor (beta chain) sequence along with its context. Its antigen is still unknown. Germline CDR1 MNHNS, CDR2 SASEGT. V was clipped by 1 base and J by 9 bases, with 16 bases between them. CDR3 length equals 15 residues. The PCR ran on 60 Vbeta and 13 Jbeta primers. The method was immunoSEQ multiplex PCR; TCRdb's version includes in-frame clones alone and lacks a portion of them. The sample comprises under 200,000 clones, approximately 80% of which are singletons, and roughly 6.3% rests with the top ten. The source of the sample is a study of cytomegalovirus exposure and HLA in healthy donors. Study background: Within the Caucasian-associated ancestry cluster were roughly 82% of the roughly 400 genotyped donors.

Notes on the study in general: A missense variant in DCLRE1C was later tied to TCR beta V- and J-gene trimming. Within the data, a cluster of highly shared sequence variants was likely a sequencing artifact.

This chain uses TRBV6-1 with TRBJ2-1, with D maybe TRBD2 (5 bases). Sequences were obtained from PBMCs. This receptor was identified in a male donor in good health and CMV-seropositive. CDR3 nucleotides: TGTGCCAGCAGTGAAGTTACGGGGTGGTTTGGTGAGCAGTTCTTC. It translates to CASSEVTGWFGEQFF.